These 11 T cell receptor beta chains originate from one sample sequenced in a study of tumor-infiltrating T cells and Merkel cell polyomavirus. Study overall: The T cells studied were CD8+ and recognized the Merkel cell polyomavirus KLL epitope.

Every patient's tumor was robustly positive for Merkel cell polyomavirus Large T antigen on immunohistochemistry. Measured with immunoSEQ multiplex PCR; TCRdb has only the in-frame clones, and not every one. The top ten hold around 2.8% of the sample, which has 20,000 to 25,000 clones, 70% to 90% seen once. Sequencing used lymph node tissue. These receptor sequences come from a man aged 50 to 59 with Merkel cell carcinoma.

The genes are TRBV2 and TRBJ1-5; 9 nucleotides match TRBD1. With V trimmed by 5 bases and J by 5 bases, 4 bases remained unmatched. There are 14 residues in the CDR3. Germline CDR1 and CDR2: SNHLY and FYNNEI. The CDR3 spells CASSQQGADQPQHF. CDR3 sequence (DNA): TGTGCCAGCAGTCAACAGGGGGCGGATCAGCCCCAGCATTTT.

The chain combines TRBV9 with TRBJ1-1, with 7 bases matching TRBD1. In germline, CDR1 is SGDLS, CDR2 YYNGEE. J was trimmed by 8 bases and V by 4 bases; bases with no gene match: 14. The CDR3 is made up of 15 amino acids. The CDR3 region has the DNA TGTGCCAGCAGCAAAAGCGACAGGGCGGAGGTCGAAGCTTTCTTT. Amino acids: CASSKSDRAEVEAFF.

The CDR3 loop is CASSLASSGDYEQYF. The DNA of the CDR3 is TGTGCCAGCAGCTTGGCGTCTAGCGGGGATTACGAGCAGTACTTC. The chain combines TRBV7-2 with TRBJ2-7; 9 bases map to TRBD2. The germline gives CDR1 SGHTA, CDR2 FQGNSA. The V gene end was trimmed by 3 bases and the J gene end by 4 bases; junction bases not matched to a gene: 7. CDR3 length equals 15 residues.

The chain carries TRBV7-2 and TRBJ1-1; TRBD1 is a possible D gene (5 bases). CDR3 length equals 16 residues. CDR1 and CDR2 (germline): SGHTA, FQGNSA. V lost 0 bases, J lost 1 base, and 12 bases lay in between. The DNA for the CDR3 is TGTGCCAGCAGCTTAGCCCGACAGTTCACGAACACTGAAGCTTTCTTT. It encodes CASSLARQFTNTEAFF.

This clone is a singleton in its sample. The chain combines TRBV5-4 with TRBJ2-1, with TRBD1 identical over 8 bases. V lost 1 base to trimming and J lost 9 bases; unmatched junction nucleotides: 6. Per germline, CDR1 SGHNT and CDR2 YYREEE (reference sequence). The CDR3 covers 14 residues. The chain's CDR3 is CASSLWVQGGEQFF. The DNA for the CDR3 is TGTGCCAGCAGCTTGTGGGTACAGGGGGGTGAGCAGTTCTTC.

The V call is TRBV7-6, the J call TRBJ1-1, with TRBD1 matching 8 bases. After removal of 4 bases from V and 0 bases from J, the junction contained 7 bases not matched to a gene. The CDR3 covers 16 residues. Germline V gene lookup returns CDR1 SGHVS and CDR2 FNYEAQ. The CDR3 reads CASSYRTGRVNTEAFF. The CDR3 DNA reads TGTGCCAGCAGCTATAGGACAGGGAGGGTGAACACTGAAGCTTTCTTT.

The rearrangement uses TRBV29-1 and TRBJ2-7, with 8 bases lining up with TRBD1. The CDR3 has 12 amino acids. Germline CDR1 SQVTM, CDR2 ANQGSEA. Germline trimming cut 7 bases from V and 2 bases from J; bases unmatched to any gene: 4. The CDR3, as DNA: TGCAGCGGTGGACAGGGCACCTACGAGCAGTACTTC. It specifies CSGGQGTYEQYF.

This rearrangement joins TRBV5-1 to TRBJ2-1, with TRBD2 identical over 14 bases. Germline loops: CDR1 SGHRS, CDR2 YFSETQ. Losses at the gene ends were 4 bases for V and 9 bases for J; bases not matched to a gene: 9. The CDR3 contains 16 residues. The CDR3 region has the DNA TGCGCCAGCAGCAGTGGGACTAGCGGGAGCAAGGGTGAGCAGTTCTTC. Amino acid sequence: CASSSGTSGSKGEQFF.

The chain has TRBV28 and TRBJ1-4; no firm D call. The CDR3 has 13 amino acids. V was pared by 4 bases and J by 7 bases, with 10 bases between. Germline V CDR1 and CDR2: MDHEN, SYDVKM. The CDR3 loop reads CASSSTGIEKLFF. For the CDR3, the DNA is TGTGCCAGCAGTTCGACGGGGATTGAAAAACTGTTTTTT.

The V and J genes are TRBV7-9 and TRBJ2-1, with 9 bases fitting TRBD2. Germline CDR1 is SEHNR and CDR2 is FQNEAQ (reference sequence). Trimming removed 1 base from V and 0 bases from J; junction bases left unmatched: 10. The length of the CDR3 is 19 residues. DNA of the CDR3: TGTGCCAGCAGCTTAGTTGTCTCTAGCGGGGTTAGCTCCTACAATGAGCAGTTCTTC. As protein: CASSLVVSSGVSSYNEQFF.

The chain links TRBV7-9 to TRBJ2-7; unclear D gene. From germline, CDR1 is SEHNR and CDR2 FQNEAQ (reference sequence). This CDR3 comprises 14 residues. V gave up 5 bases and J gave up 1 base, with 12 bases separating them. In DNA, the CDR3 is TGTGCCAGCAGCCCCGCGGCCGGATCCTACGAGCAGTACTTC. Encoded protein: CASSPAAGSYEQYF.